The present TCR beta chain was sequenced within a study of cytomegalovirus exposure and HLA in healthy donors (dated by TCRdb to about 2017). At the level of the whole study: An earlier analysis of 550 to 700 of the donors reported 250 to 350 Gb of sequence data and some 120 million unique TCR beta sequences from 150 million to 200 million T cells. An early release that covered about 600 HLA-typed donors contained around 330 gigabases of sequencing data and 70 million to 100 million unique TCR sequences. Among the roughly 400 genotyped donors, around 81% belonged to the genetic ancestry cluster associated with self-reported Caucasian donors. The study was designed to test whether signatures of past pathogen exposure could be identified by cataloging public T cell receptors. The study profiled the T cell repertoires of some 610 subjects by immunosequencing and related them to cytomegalovirus serostatus. Besides the first cohort of more than 650 subjects, a separate validation cohort made up of roughly 120 different subjects was used. To predict cytomegalovirus infection status, the study brought together high-throughput TCR immunosequencing, statistical association of individual TCRs with disease status, and machine learning. A later analysis re-analyzed previously published TCR beta repertoires from 660 or so donors and added high-resolution HLA genotyping to study TCR occurrence patterns. The later analysis used no new phenotypic data to find candidate immune exposures, relying instead on TCR beta sequences and their occurrence across donors. In an earlier analysis of 500 to 650 of the donors, high-throughput TCR beta sequencing was used to judge whether each TCR beta V gene segment behaved as functional or pseudogenic. Alongside the repertoire data, information on donor age, sex, ethnicity and CMV serostatus was compiled. Genome-wide SNP genotypes for about three fifths of the 666 donors were used in a later genetic analysis, which treated that subset as a discovery cohort. Every repertoire in the discovery cohort had been generated on one and the same sequencing platform. HLA typing included class I and class II loci at four-digit resolution. Typing coverage differed by locus: A, B, C, DRB1 and DQB1 were typed in roughly 629-640 donors, DQA1 in approximately 520, DPA1 in some 570, and DPB1 in 450 to 480. Several DR-DQ haplotypes were treated as single units for association and clustering because of strong linkage in the cohort. Across 398 genotyped donors of the cohort, an average of about 220,000 unique TCR beta nucleotide sequences per donor were sequenced, and approximately 19% of those sequences were non-productive.

On the study overall, not on this receptor specifically: Because HLA typing was unavailable for some donors at each locus, only the typed subset was used in association tests. Cytomegalovirus status was reported to be diagnosed by the classifier with high specificity and sensitivity in both the original and validation cohorts. A cluster of highly shared sequence variants was judged likely to represent a technical artifact of the sequencing pipeline. Because the 87-base-pair reads could not distinguish some IMGT-functional V segments, including TRBV6-2 and TRBV6-3, those segments were excluded. The only immune exposure information available for the cohort was CMV serostatus. Correlated functional status among segregating V segments might reflect linkage disequilibrium, but an unknown experimental factor could not be ruled out. Assigning TCR associations to individual alleles was difficult when HLA alleles, especially DR and DQ, strongly co-occurred. A later genetic analysis associated a missense DCLRE1C variant with V-gene and J-gene trimming of TCR beta chains, and an independent cohort replicated the association. Seventeen rarely observed V segments, including chromosome 9 orphons, were excluded from the earlier analysis of approximately 500 of the donors because counts were too low. According to a later analysis, parvovirus B19, influenza, CMV and Epstein-Barr virus appeared linked to several top co-occurrence clusters. In a later analysis, over 15,000 TCR beta sequences were associated with specific HLA alleles at a false discovery rate of 0.05. In a later analysis, the rate of TCR association differed among HLA loci, with DRB1 alleles having the most associated TCRs and HLA-C alleles having the fewest. In a later analysis, most CMV-associated TCR beta chains were found to appear HLA-restricted, with HLA associations seemingly driven largely by CMV exposure. In a later genetic analysis, fewer N-insertions in productive TCRs were reported among donors in an Asian-associated ancestry cluster than the roughly 700-donor mean. A later analysis found that HLA-associated TCR beta chains were more clonally expanded and had lower generation probabilities than equally common non-associated chains. A further reported finding was that TCR beta sequences accurately predicted the HLA-A and HLA-B alleles for most subjects in the first cohort. While some public TCRs were present in many individuals, most TCR sequences turned up only very rarely across donors. An earlier analysis of 450 to 750 of the donors showed that most TCR beta V segments appeared in productive rearrangements either about 87% or about 30% of the time, which broadly matched IMGT annotations. Sequencing depth was assumed to be roughly uniform across donors in the presence/absence analyses, though that assumption may not hold. The cohort was sequenced for TCR beta chains only, and without alpha or paired-chain data the features that could be detected were limited. A total of some 180 TCR beta chains were listed by the study as associated with cytomegalovirus. In vitro tests confirmed that three of the cytomegalovirus-associated TCR beta chains recognize cytomegalovirus antigens. It was suggested by the authors that the approach could potentially be generalized to other disease states and immunological phenotypes.

V trim: 6 bases; J trim: 6 bases; unmatched bases: 4. CDR1 and CDR2, looked up from the germline V gene (reference sequence), are MNHNY and SVGAGI. Counted from cysteine to phenylalanine, this CDR3 has 15 amino acids. CDR3 DNA only is kept here, 45 bases in frame from base 1. Receptor amplification or capture employed the immunoSEQ multiplex PCR assay. For the multiplex PCR, a mixture combining 60 forward primers for TCR Vbeta segments and 13 reverse primers for TCR Jbeta segments was used. A multiplex PCR assay on genomic DNA amplified the CDR3 region of rearranged TCR beta genes. On the Illumina HiSeq System, the amplified TCR beta libraries were sequenced as 87-base-pair reads. Per the source publication's procedure: A later analysis tallied about 77 million unique TCR beta chains across the 666 repertoires, and approximately 11 million of those chains were shared by two or more donors. To remove PCR and sequencing errors, raw reads were error-corrected and collapsed into unique sequences using a nearest-neighbor algorithm that merged closely related sequences. CDR3 sequences were aligned to IMGT reference sequences to assign V, D and J gene segments. Each retained sequence needed at least a six-nucleotide match to both a V gene segment and a J gene segment. Rearrangements were called productive when the CDR3 lacked stop codons and stayed in frame with V and J; all others were non-productive. CDR3 was defined according to IMGT convention as the region running from the second conserved V-encoded cysteine to the conserved J-encoded phenylalanine. The earlier analysis of about 590 of the donors excluded sequences that lacked an unambiguous match to a single V gene segment. In an earlier analysis of several hundred of the donors, V segments were called functional above 56.7% productive rearrangements and were called segregating when the between-donor standard deviation exceeded 5%. A statistical classification framework was developed to diagnose cytomegalovirus status using the catalog of TCR beta chain sequences. A later analysis assigned V and J genes by comparing TCR nucleotide sequences with IMGT/GENE-DB human TR gene sequences. The TCRdist pipeline was used in a later analysis to assign CDR3 sequences and most-parsimonious VDJ recombination scenarios. In a later analysis, every TCR beta chain was defined by the combination of its CDR3 amino acid sequence and its V-gene family, and reads without a unique V-gene family were dropped. In a later analysis, several hundred highly shared, low-generation-probability nucleotide sequences were removed to address suspected cross-contamination and a sequencing artifact. In a later analysis, a clonal expansion index was calculated for each public chain from normalized within-repertoire ranks of inferred template counts. In a later analysis, generation probabilities were computed using a VDJ recombination model fitted to out-of-frame rearrangements, and the results were checked against IGoR. A later analysis scored TCR-TCR, TCR-HLA and TCR-CMV co-occurrence with hypergeometric tests, applying a repertoire-size bias correction to TCR pairs. False discovery rates were estimated in a later analysis by permuting HLA or CMV assignments 20 times. In a later analysis, co-occurring TCRs were grouped using DBSCAN, with TCRdist sequence similarity added in when clustering inside HLA-allele-positive subsets. Co-occurrence clustering excluded repertoires with fewer than 30,000 or more than 120,000 public chains, plus five with anomalous nucleotide sharing. TCRdb stores this immuneACCESS table with in-frame sequences only. Part of the clones is absent; in the studies checked, under half of the shortfall reflects unresolved V genes, and no reason is known for the rest. From that table come the V and J calls and clone size; the DNA was used to work out D and trimming. The sample table records 80,000 or so clones; over 60% of these occur just once. The ten largest make up around 10% of the sample.

With regard to this clone: The antigen this receptor binds is unknown. Base quality data are lacking; no much larger clone is found one base away.

The cohort was made up of roughly 670 healthy bone marrow donors. At the time of sampling, every cohort member was nominally healthy, though immune exposures that went unrecorded were likely present. The donor was CMV seropositive and was included in the group of 250 to 300 seropositive cohort members. A peripheral blood sample was collected from each donor, and TCR beta sequencing was performed on peripheral blood mononuclear cells. The Qiagen DNeasy Blood Extraction Kit was used to extract genomic DNA from the blood cell samples. The rearranged chain carries TRBV6-6 and TRBJ2-1, and TRBD2 aligns with 14 junction nucleotides. Sequenced material: PBMCs. The receptor was derived from a woman aged 40 to 50 in good health and CMV-seropositive. The CDR3 region: CASSLTSGGGNEQFF. The DNA sequence is given as TGTGCCAGCAGCTTGACTAGCGGGGGGGGCAATGAGCAGTTCTTC.